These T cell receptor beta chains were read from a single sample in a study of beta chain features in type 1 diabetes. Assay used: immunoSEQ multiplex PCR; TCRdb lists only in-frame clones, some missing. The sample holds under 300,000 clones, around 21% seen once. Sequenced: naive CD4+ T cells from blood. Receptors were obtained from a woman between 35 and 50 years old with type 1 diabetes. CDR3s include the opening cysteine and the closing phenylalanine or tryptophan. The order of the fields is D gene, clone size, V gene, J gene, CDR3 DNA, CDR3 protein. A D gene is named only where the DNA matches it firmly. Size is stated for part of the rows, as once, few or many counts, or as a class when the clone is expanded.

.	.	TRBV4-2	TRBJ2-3	TGTGCCAGCAGCCAAGGCGGGCGAGATACGCAGTATTTT	CASSQGGRDTQYF
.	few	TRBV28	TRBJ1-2	TGTGCCAGCAGTGTTCAGGGTTACGGCTACACCTTC	CASSVQGYGYTF
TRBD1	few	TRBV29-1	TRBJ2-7	TGCAGCGTAAAATTACTCTTGGACAGGGCCAACGAGCAGTACTTC	CSVKLLLDRANEQYF
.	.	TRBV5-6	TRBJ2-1	TGTGCCAGCAGCTTTCGGACCTCCCGGGGGTATGAGCAGTTCTTC	CASSFRTSRGYEQFF
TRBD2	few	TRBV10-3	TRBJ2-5	TGTGCCATCAGTGAGGCGACTAGCGGGATCCAAGAGACCCAGTACTTC	CAISEATSGIQETQYF
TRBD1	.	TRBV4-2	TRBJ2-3	TGTGCCAGCAGCCAAGTCCTCCTAGGGGGCCCAGATACGCAGTATTTT	CASSQVLLGGPDTQYF
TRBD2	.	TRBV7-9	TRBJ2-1	TGTGCCAGCAGATACGGGACTAGCGGGTCCAATGAGCAGTTCTTC	CASRYGTSGSNEQFF
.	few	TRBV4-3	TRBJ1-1	TGCGCCAGCAGCCAACGGGAGAACACTGAAGCTTTCTTT	CASSQRENTEAFF
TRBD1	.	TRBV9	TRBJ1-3	TGTGCCAGCAGCTCCCGCACAGGGGCGAACACCATATATTTT	CASSSRTGANTIYF
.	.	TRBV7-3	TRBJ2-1	TGTGCCAGCAGCTCCGCCAGGGGCAATGAGCAGTTCTTC	CASSSARGNEQFF
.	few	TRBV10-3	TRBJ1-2	TGTGCCATCAGTGGATCGACGGGGGAGAGCTACACCTTC	CAISGSTGESYTF
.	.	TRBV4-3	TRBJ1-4	TGCGCCAGCAGCCAATACGCGGGGGTTAATGAAAAACTGTTTTTT	CASSQYAGVNEKLFF
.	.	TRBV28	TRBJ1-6	TGTGCCAGCACCACGGACATCGGGCCCCTCCACTTT	CASTTDIGPLHF
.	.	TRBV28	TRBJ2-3	TGTGCCAGCAGTTCCATGCGACTAGGAGGGGTCACAGATACGCAGTATTTT	CASSSMRLGGVTDTQYF
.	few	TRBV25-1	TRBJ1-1	TGTGCCAGCAGTGACGACAGCCTGAACACTGAAGCTTTCTTT	CASSDDSLNTEAFF